The 16 T cell receptor beta chains below come from one sample, sequenced in a study of T-cell reconstitution after alpha-beta-depleted transplantation in children. A library of TCRbeta sequences, prepared with unique molecular identifiers, was generated. Via MiXCR, TCRdb re-called the PCR reads, giving one row per CDR3 protein. The sample has 70,000 to 100,000 distinct CDR3 sequences; 10% to 15% are singletons. The specimen was PBMCs from the stem cell graft donor, collected from the stem cell graft. These receptors were taken from a human donor who donated a stem cell graft to a child with inherited bone marrow failure.

Many counts were recorded for this clonotype. This chain joins TRBV4-1 and TRBJ1-5; the match to TRBD1 covers 8 bases. This CDR3 region has 15 residues. Germline values: CDR1 MGHRA, CDR2 YSYEKL. With 0 bases clipped from V and 7 bases from J, the junction kept 5 bases outside the gene matches. The CDR3 DNA sequence: TGCGCCAGCAGCCAAGACGACAGGGGAGAACAGCCCCAGCATTTT. This translates into CASSQDDRGEQPQHF.

This clonotype was counted many times. This chain links TRBV12-3 or TRBV12-4 with TRBJ1-1; 7 bases agree with TRBD1. The CDR3 is 14 residues long. The J segment lost 1 base and the V segment lost 4 bases, leaving 3 bases of the junction unmatched. CDR3 nucleotide sequence: TGTGCCAGCAGTTGGGGACAGCAGAACACTGAAGCTTTCTTT. Its protein is CASSWGQQNTEAFF.

This clonotype occurred many times. The rearrangement joins TRBV6-4 to TRBJ2-1; TRBD2 aligns across 7 bases. CDR1 and CDR2 from the germline V gene are MRHNA and SNTAGT. The CDR3 contains 17 residues. V lost 7 bases to trimming and J lost 7 bases; unmatched junction nucleotides: 19. The CDR3 DNA reads as TGTGCCAGCACCCTCAGGGCTAGCGGCCGTGCGTGTAATGAGCAGTTCTTC. Translating gives CASTLRASGRACNEQFF.

This clonotype was recorded at least ten times. The chain combines TRBV5-1 with TRBJ2-2; D possibly corresponds to TRBD1 (5 bases). V was clipped by 3 bases and J by 4 bases, with 7 bases between them. The CDR3 is made up of 13 amino acids. Germline assignment: CDR1 SGHRS and CDR2 YFSETQ. The chain's CDR3 is CASSSQGTGELFF. The DNA for the CDR3 is TGCGCCAGCAGCTCGCAGGGCACCGGGGAGCTGTTTTTT.

This clonotype was recorded many times. The chain carries TRBV7-2 and TRBJ1-3; D is undetermined. This CDR3 contains 12 residues. Germline lookup yields CDR1 SGHTA and CDR2 FQGNSA. V was clipped by 3 bases and J by 7 bases, with 7 bases between them. The CDR3 DNA reads as TGTGCCAGCAGCTTTCCCGGGAACACCATATATTTT. Its translation is CASSFPGNTIYF. Filled out from reference TRBV7-2 and TRBJ1-3, the complete variable domain reads GAGVSQSPSNKVTEKGKDVELRCDPISGHTALYWYRQSLGQGLEFLIYFQGNSAPDKSGLPSDRFSAERTGGSVSTLTIQRTQQEDSAVYLCASSFPGNTIYFGEGSWLTVV.

This clonotype was seen ten or more times. The chain recombines TRBV5-1 with TRBJ2-7; a weak D match, TRBD2 (5 bases). CDR1 and CDR2 (germline): SGHRS, YFSETQ. There are 16 residues in the CDR3. The V and J ends lost 0 bases and 0 bases respectively, with 13 bases between them. The CDR3 DNA follows: TGCGCCAGCAGCTTGGACTCCGGGATCAGCTCCTACGAGCAGTACTTC. Protein product: CASSLDSGISSYEQYF.

This clonotype was detected ten times or more. V and J are TRBV5-1 and TRBJ2-1; no definite D call. Germline values: CDR1 SGHRS, CDR2 YFSETQ. The CDR3 is 15 amino acids. V was shortened by 0 bases and J by 0 bases, with 7 bases between the two germline ends. The CDR3 DNA is TGCGCCAGCAGCTTGGACGTTAGCTCCTACAATGAGCAGTTCTTC. Residues: CASSLDVSSYNEQFF.

This clonotype showed up many times. The rearrangement uses TRBV18 and TRBJ1-2, with 7 positions matching TRBD1. The CDR3 has 16 residues. V was clipped by 0 bases and J by 6 bases; unmatched bases: 10. CDR1 and CDR2 from the germline V gene are KGHSH and LQKENI. CDR3 DNA: TGTGCCAGCTCACCACCCGGGGACAGCTCCGGGGATGGCTACACCTTC. Its protein is CASSPPGDSSGDGYTF.

J is TRBJ1-2 and V is TRBV2; D possibly corresponds to TRBD1 (5 bases). The germline V and J ends were trimmed by 4 bases and 1 base, with 7 bases remaining between them. Germline V gene sequence: CDR1 SNHLY, CDR2 FYNNEI. The CDR3 length is 13 residues. CDR3 amino acids: CASSAGLNYGYTF. The CDR3 DNA follows: TGTGCCAGCAGTGCGGGACTTAACTATGGCTACACCTTC.

This clonotype was seen repeatedly, ten times or more. The chain recombines TRBV7-8 with TRBJ1-1; D is perhaps TRBD1 (5 bases). The CDR3 sequence is 18 residues long. V was cut by 1 base and J by 1 base, with 19 bases left in between. Germline CDR1 and CDR2: SGHVS and FQNEAQ. DNA for the CDR3: TGTGCCAGCAGCTTAGACCCTTTGAGGCAGGGAGGGAACACTGAAGCTTTCTTT. This translates into CASSLDPLRQGGNTEAFF.

This clonotype is medium-sized. This chain joins TRBV11-2 and TRBJ2-1; D is ambiguous. The CDR3 contains 14 residues. The ends were cut back, 2 bases at V and 3 bases at J, with 8 bases in the middle. The germline CDR1 and CDR2 sequences are SGHAT and FQNNGV. This chain's CDR3 is CASSLFWGYNEQFF. Written as DNA, the CDR3 is TGTGCCAGCAGCTTATTCTGGGGCTACAATGAGCAGTTCTTC.

In this sample, this clonotype turned up a few times. The chain employs TRBV13 and TRBJ2-7, with D possibly TRBD1 on 6 matching bases. The CDR3 is 14 amino acids. Germline V lookup: CDR1 PRHDT, CDR2 FYEKMQ (reference sequence). The germline V and J ends were trimmed by 6 bases and 3 bases, with 15 bases remaining between them. CDR3: CASSPTGNRYEQYF. The CDR3 coding sequence is TGTGCCAGCAGTCCTACAGGGAATCGCTACGAGCAGTACTTC.

This clonotype was seen many times. V gene TRBV7-8 combines with J gene TRBJ1-1, with TRBD1 matching over 12 bases. The CDR3 length is 18 residues. J lost 3 bases, V lost 4 bases, and 12 bases had no gene match. Germline loops: CDR1 SGHVS, CDR2 FQNEAQ. The CDR3 sequence: CASSSPTGTGGAYTEAFF. CDR3 sequence (DNA): TGTGCCAGCAGCTCCCCGACCGGGACAGGGGGCGCATACACTGAAGCTTTCTTT. Full variable domain (rest looked up from reference TRBV7-8 and TRBJ1-1): GAGVSQSPRYKVAKRGQDVALRCDPISGHVSLFWYQQALGQGPEFLTYFQNEAQLDKSGLPSDRFFAERPEGSVSTLKIQRTQQEDSAVYLCASSSPTGTGGAYTEAFFGQGTRLTVV.

This clonotype was counted many times. The V gene is TRBV3-1, the J gene TRBJ1-1; D not resolved. Looked up from germline, CDR1 is LGHDT and CDR2 is YNNKEL (reference sequence). With 3 bases removed from V and 2 bases from J, the gap between germline ends came to 13 bases. The CDR3 loop spans 15 amino acids. In DNA, the CDR3 is TGTGCCAGCAGCCACTATAGACTGCTTAACACTGAAGCTTTCTTT. This translates into CASSHYRLLNTEAFF.

The rearrangement links TRBV5-4 to TRBJ2-5; D is ambiguous. In germline, CDR1 is SGHNT, CDR2 YYREEE (reference sequence). Deletions cut 2 bases from V and 5 bases from J, with 10 bases between. CDR3 length: 13 residues. CDR3 protein: CASSFSPQETQYF. In DNA form, the CDR3 reads TGTGCCAGCAGCTTCTCCCCACAGGAGACCCAGTACTTC. The whole variable domain, remainder taken from reference TRBV5-4 and TRBJ2-5, is ETGVTQSPTHLIKTRGQQVTLRCSSQSGHNTVSWYQQALGQGPQFIFQYYREEENGRGNFPPRFSGLQFPNYSSELNVNALELDDSALYLCASSFSPQETQYFGPGTRLLVL.

In its sample, this clonotype was seen many times. V and J are TRBV29-1 and TRBJ2-1; TRBD1 is a possible D gene (5 bases). There are 14 residues in the CDR3. Trimming took 7 bases from V and 4 from J, leaving 17 bases between them. Looked up from germline, CDR1 is SQVTM and CDR2 is ANQGSEA. CDR3 DNA sequence: TGCAGCGCCAACAGGATAAGGGGATACAATGAGCAGTTCTTC. Translating it yields CSANRIRGYNEQFF.